What follows are 14 T cell receptor beta chains derived from one specimen sequenced in a study of human T cells and chemical hapten exposure. TCRdb re-derived calls from the RACE reads in MiXCR, one entry per CDR3 protein. The sample lists some 98,000 distinct CDR3 sequences; less than 14% were seen once. The time point is: pre-sensitization, week 0. Noted treatment: therapeutic diphenylcyclopropenone sensitization with weekly scalp DPC. The sample was whole blood, taken in connection with sensitization to the hapten diphenylcyclopropenone (DPC). These TCRs come from a woman in her sixties with alopecia areata. Some clones in this sample may be carry-over from other donors' samples.

This clonotype was counted ten times or more. V and J are TRBV6-5 and TRBJ1-4; D is undetermined. Trimming took off 2 bases at V and 7 bases at J, with 14 bases between the two ends. This CDR3 is 15 amino acids long. Germline CDR1 is MNHEY and CDR2 is SVGAGI. The CDR3 loop is CASSYGSGVGEKLFF. The DNA of the CDR3 is TGTGCCAGCAGTTACGGCTCCGGAGTAGGTGAAAAACTGTTTTTT.

This clonotype showed up just a few times. The chain links TRBV9 to TRBJ2-3; D is possibly TRBD2 (6 bases). Germline CDR1 is SGDLS and CDR2 is YYNGEE. The CDR3 covers 14 residues. Trimming left V 0 bases short and J 6 bases short, with 11 bases between. CDR3 protein: CASSVASERDTQYF. CDR3 DNA: TGTGCCAGCAGCGTAGCTAGCGAGCGGGATACGCAGTATTTT. The full variable domain, with the rest looked up from reference TRBV9 and TRBJ2-3, is DSGVTQTPKHLITATGQRVTLRCSPRSGDLSVYWYQQSLDQGLQFLIQYYNGEERAKGNILERFSAQQFPDLHSELNLSSLELGDSALYFCASSVASERDTQYFGPGTRLTVL.

Many counts were recorded for this clonotype. The chain uses TRBV18 and TRBJ1-4; 8 bases fit TRBD1. CDR1 KGHSH and CDR2 LQKENI come from the germline V gene. V dropped 3 bases and J dropped 4; count of bases not matched to a gene: 10. The CDR3 spans 17 residues. The CDR3 spells CASSPSLQGGGNEKLFF. CDR3 coding DNA: TGTGCCAGCTCACCCTCCCTACAGGGGGGAGGTAATGAAAAACTGTTTTTT.

The chain has TRBV11-2 and TRBJ1-3; TRBD1 is a possible D gene (5 bases). This CDR3 is built from 17 residues. The ends were cut back, 1 base at V and 0 bases at J, with 13 bases in the middle. CDR1 and CDR2 from the germline V gene are SGHAT and FQNNGV. CDR3 sequence reads: CASSLVDIAGSGNTIYF. The CDR3 nucleotides are TGTGCCAGCAGCTTAGTGGACATAGCGGGCTCTGGAAACACCATATATTTT. Looking up the rest from reference TRBV11-2 and TRBJ1-3 gives the full variable domain: EAGVAQSPRYKIIEKRQSVAFWCNPISGHATLYWYQQILGQGPKLLIQFQNNGVVDDSQLPKDRFSAERLKGVDSTLKIQPAKLEDSAVYLCASSLVDIAGSGNTIYFGEGSWLTVV.

This clonotype was seen ten or more times. This sequence joins TRBV10-3 and TRBJ1-1, with 7 bases identical to TRBD1. CDR3 length equals 14 residues. The junction had 5 bases not matched to a gene; V was cut back by 6 bases and J by 1 base. Germline V gene sequence: CDR1 ENHRY, CDR2 SYGVKD. The CDR3 DNA reads as TGTGCCATCAGCTCCCGGACAGGGAACACTGAAGCTTTCTTT. Protein sequence: CAISSRTGNTEAFF.

This clonotype was counted at least ten times. V usage is TRBV12-3 or TRBV12-4 and J usage is TRBJ2-5, with no clear D. The V end was cut by 6 bases, the J end by 0 bases, with 8 bases between. This CDR3 is 13 amino acids long. The CDR3 region has the DNA TGTGCCAGCAGAACAGCGAACCAAGAGACCCAGTACTTC. Translation gives CASRTANQETQYF.

This clonotype was observed a handful of times. This chain joins TRBV20-1 and TRBJ2-1; D gene uncertain. This CDR3 is 12 amino acids long. Trimming took off 5 bases at V and 5 bases at J, with 10 bases between the two ends. Germline V lookup: CDR1 DFQATT, CDR2 SNEGSKA (reference sequence). This chain's CDR3 is CSAPPTDNEQFF. The CDR3 coding sequence is TGCAGTGCTCCCCCAACCGACAATGAGCAGTTCTTC.

Regarding this clonotype: One base away lies a much larger clone, so this may be a sequencing read error. Since the CDR3 does not end with the conserved phenylalanine or tryptophan, this likely comes from a read error. This chain joins TRBV5-4 and TRBJ1-1; D possibly corresponds to TRBD1 (6 bases). Deletions cut 4 bases from V and 1 base from J, with 8 bases between. This CDR3 spans 13 amino acids. Germline CDR1 SGHNT, CDR2 YYREEE (reference sequence). The CDR3 reads CASSQDRNTEAFL. As DNA, the CDR3 is TGTGCCAGCAGCCAGGACAGGAACACTGAAGCTTTCCTT.

This clonotype was detected only a few times. This rearrangement joins TRBV19 to TRBJ2-3; D unresolved. CDR1 and CDR2 (germline): LNHDA, SQIVND (reference sequence). The length of the CDR3 is 14 residues. Trimming cost V 4 bases and J 3 bases, with 11 bases left between them. The chain's CDR3 is CASSTIIGTDTQYF. CDR3 in DNA: TGTGCCAGTAGTACCATCATAGGAACAGATACGCAGTATTTT.

Ten or more counts support this clonotype. This chain uses TRBV29-1 with TRBJ1-2; TRBD1 might be the D (6 bases). V lost 1 base and J 7 bases, leaving 7 bases between the germline ends. Germline CDR1 and CDR2: SQVTM and ANQGSEA. This CDR3 has 11 amino acids. The CDR3 here is CSVEGRGGYTF. The CDR3, as DNA: TGCAGCGTTGAAGGCAGGGGTGGCTACACCTTC. The entire variable domain, with the rest obtained from reference TRBV29-1 and TRBJ1-2, is as follows: SAVISQKPSRDICQRGTSLTIQCQVDSQVTMMFWYRQQPGQSLTLIATANQGSEATYESGFVIDKFPISRPNLTFSTLTVSNMSPEDSSIYLCSVEGRGGYTFGSGTRLTVV.

This clonotype has ten or more counts. V gene TRBV11-2 combines with J gene TRBJ1-6; D is uncertain. Germline lookup yields CDR1 SGHAT and CDR2 FQNNGV. V lost 5 bases and J 8 bases, leaving 16 bases between the germline ends. This CDR3 spans 15 amino acids. In DNA, the CDR3 is TGTGCCAGCAGCACACCCTCCGGAGCGCATTCACCCCTCCACTTT. Its translation: CASSTPSGAHSPLHF.

This clonotype showed up just a few times. V gene TRBV10-2 combines with J gene TRBJ2-3; D ambiguous. The V gene's germline CDR1 is WSHSY and CDR2 SAAADI. CDR3 length: 14 residues. V lost 6 bases and J lost 0, with 10 bases in between. CDR3 coding DNA: TGCGCCAGCAGGGTTCAGACCAGCACAGATACGCAGTATTTT. Translated: CASRVQTSTDTQYF.

CDR3 DNA sequence: TGTGCCAGCAGCTTCCCAGGGAATTCACCCCTCCACTTT. This gives the protein CASSFPGNSPLHF. The chain couples TRBV13 to TRBJ1-6, with a weak D call TRBD1 (5 bases). Germline-derived CDR1 and CDR2 are PRHDT and FYEKMQ (reference sequence). The V and J ends lost 3 bases and 7 bases respectively, with 7 bases between them. This CDR3 region has 13 residues.

The rearrangement uses TRBV6-2 or TRBV6-3 and TRBJ1-4, with D unresolved. The V gene's germline CDR1 is MNHEY and CDR2 SVGEGT. This CDR3 is 15 amino acids long. Trimming pared 6 bases from V and 0 bases from J, leaving 11 bases between. DNA for the CDR3: TGTGCCAGCAGAAGCGGGGAGGCAACTAATGAAAAACTGTTTTTT. It codes for CASRSGEATNEKLFF.